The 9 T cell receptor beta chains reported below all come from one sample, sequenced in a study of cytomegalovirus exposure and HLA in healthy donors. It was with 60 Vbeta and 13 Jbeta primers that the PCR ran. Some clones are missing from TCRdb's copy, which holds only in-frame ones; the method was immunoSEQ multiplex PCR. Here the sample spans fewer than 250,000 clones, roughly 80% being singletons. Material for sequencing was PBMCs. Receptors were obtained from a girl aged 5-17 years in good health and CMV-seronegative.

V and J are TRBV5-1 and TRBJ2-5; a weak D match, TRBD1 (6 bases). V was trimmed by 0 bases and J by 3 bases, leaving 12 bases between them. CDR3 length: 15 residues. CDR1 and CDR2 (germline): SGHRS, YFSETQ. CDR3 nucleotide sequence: TGCGCCAGCAGCTTGGGGGCAGGGGTGAAAGAGACCCAGTACTTC. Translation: CASSLGAGVKETQYF.

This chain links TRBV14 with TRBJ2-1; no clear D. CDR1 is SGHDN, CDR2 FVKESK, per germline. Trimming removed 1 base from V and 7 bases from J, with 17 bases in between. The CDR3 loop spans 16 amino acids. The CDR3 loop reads CASSQVVLIQENEQFF. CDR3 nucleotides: TGTGCCAGCAGCCAAGTTGTGTTGATTCAGGAAAATGAGCAGTTCTTC.

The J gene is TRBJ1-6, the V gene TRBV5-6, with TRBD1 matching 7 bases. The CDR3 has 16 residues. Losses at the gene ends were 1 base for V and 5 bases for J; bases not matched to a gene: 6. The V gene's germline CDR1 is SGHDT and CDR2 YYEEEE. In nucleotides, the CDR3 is TGTGCCAGCAGCTTGACGTCCGGGACAGATAATTCACCCCTCCACTTT. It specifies CASSLTSGTDNSPLHF.

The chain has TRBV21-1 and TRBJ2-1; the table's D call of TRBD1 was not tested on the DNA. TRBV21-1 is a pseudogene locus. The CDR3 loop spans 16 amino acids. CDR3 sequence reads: CASSKATGGKCDEQFF. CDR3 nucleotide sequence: TGTGCCAGCAGCAAAGCAACAGGGGGCAAGTGCGATGAGCAGTTCTTC.

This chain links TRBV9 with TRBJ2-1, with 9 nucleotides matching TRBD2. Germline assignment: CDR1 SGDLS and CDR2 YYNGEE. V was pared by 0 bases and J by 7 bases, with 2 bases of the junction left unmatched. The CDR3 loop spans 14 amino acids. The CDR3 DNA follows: TGTGCCAGCAGCGTAGGACTAGCGGCGAATGAGCAGTTCTTC. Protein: CASSVGLAANEQFF.

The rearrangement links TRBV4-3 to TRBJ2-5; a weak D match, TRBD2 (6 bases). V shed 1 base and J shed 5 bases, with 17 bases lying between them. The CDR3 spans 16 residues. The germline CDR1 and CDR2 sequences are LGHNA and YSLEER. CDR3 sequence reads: CASSQGGGGGSETQYF. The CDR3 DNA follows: TGCGCCAGCAGCCAAGGGGGAGGTGGAGGGTCGGAGACCCAGTACTTC.

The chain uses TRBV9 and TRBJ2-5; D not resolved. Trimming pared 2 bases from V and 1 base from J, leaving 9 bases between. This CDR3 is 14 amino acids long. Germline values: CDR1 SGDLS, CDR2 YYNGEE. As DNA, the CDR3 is TGTGCCAGCAGCGTTGCACATTCCCAAGAGACCCAGTACTTC. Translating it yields CASSVAHSQETQYF. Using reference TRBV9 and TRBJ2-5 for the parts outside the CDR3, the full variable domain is DSGVTQTPKHLITATGQRVTLRCSPRSGDLSVYWYQQSLDQGLQFLIQYYNGEERAKGNILERFSAQQFPDLHSELNLSSLELGDSALYFCASSVAHSQETQYFGPGTRLLVL.

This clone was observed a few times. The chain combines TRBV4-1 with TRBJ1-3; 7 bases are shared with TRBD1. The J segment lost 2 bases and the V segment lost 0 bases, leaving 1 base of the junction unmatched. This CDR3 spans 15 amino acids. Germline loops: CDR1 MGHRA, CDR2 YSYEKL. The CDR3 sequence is CASSQDGTAGNTIYF. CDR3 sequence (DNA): TGCGCCAGCAGCCAAGATGGGACAGCTGGAAACACCATATATTTT.

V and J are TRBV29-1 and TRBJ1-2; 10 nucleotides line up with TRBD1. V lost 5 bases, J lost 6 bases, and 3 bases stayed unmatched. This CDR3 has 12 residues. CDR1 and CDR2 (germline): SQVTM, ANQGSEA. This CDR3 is CSVTTGGNGYTF. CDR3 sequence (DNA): TGCAGCGTTACGACAGGGGGCAATGGCTACACCTTC. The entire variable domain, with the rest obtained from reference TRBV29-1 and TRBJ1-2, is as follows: SAVISQKPSRDICQRGTSLTIQCQVDSQVTMMFWYRQQPGQSLTLIATANQGSEATYESGFVIDKFPISRPNLTFSTLTVSNMSPEDSSIYLCSVTTGGNGYTFGSGTRLTVV.